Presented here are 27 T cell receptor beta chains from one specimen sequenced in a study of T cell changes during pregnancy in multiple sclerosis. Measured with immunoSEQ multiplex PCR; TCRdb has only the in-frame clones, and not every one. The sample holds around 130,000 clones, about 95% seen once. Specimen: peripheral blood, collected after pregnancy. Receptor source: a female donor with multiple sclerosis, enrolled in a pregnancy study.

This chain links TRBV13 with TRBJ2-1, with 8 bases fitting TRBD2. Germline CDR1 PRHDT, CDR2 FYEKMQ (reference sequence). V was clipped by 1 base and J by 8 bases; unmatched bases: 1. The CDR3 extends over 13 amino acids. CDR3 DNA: TGTGCCAGCAGCTTAGCGGGAGGGCATGAGCAGTTCTTC. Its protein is CASSLAGGHEQFF.

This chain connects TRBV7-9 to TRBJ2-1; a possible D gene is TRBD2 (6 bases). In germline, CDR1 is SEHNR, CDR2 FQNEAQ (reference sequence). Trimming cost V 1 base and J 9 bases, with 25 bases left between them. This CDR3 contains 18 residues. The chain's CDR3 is CASSLGVGLASGTGEQFF. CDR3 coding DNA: TGTGCCAGCAGCTTAGGAGTCGGGCTAGCGAGTGGTACCGGTGAGCAGTTCTTC.

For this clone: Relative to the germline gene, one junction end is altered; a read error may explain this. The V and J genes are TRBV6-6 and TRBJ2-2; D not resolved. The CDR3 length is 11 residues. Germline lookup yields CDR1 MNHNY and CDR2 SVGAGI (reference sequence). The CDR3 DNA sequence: TGTGCTAGCATTAGTCTCGGGGAGCTGTTTTTT. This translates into CASISLGELFF.

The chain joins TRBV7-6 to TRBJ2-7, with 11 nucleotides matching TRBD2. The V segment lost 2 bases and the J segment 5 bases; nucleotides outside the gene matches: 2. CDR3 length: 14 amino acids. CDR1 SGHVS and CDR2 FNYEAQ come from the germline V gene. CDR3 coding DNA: TGTGCCAGCAGCTTACTAGCGGGAGGCGACGAGCAGTACTTC. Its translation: CASSLLAGGDEQYF.

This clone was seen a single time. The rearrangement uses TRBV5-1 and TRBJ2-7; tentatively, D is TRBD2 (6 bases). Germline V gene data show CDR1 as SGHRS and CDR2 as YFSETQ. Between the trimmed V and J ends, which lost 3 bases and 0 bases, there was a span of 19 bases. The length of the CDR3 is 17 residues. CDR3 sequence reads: CASSSLGSGSLSYEQYF. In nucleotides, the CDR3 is TGCGCCAGCAGCTCGTTGGGTAGCGGATCCCTCTCCTACGAGCAGTACTTC.

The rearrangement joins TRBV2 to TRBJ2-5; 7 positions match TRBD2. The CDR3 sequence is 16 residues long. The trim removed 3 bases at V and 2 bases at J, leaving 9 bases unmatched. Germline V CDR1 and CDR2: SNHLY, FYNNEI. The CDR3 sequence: CASSDGSRGLQETQYF. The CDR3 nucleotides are TGTGCCAGCAGTGATGGCTCGCGGGGGTTACAAGAGACCCAGTACTTC.

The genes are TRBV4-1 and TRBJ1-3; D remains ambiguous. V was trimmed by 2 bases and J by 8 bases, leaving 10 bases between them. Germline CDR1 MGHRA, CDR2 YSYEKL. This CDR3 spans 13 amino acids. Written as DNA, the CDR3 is TGCGCCAGCAGCCAACATAGCGGGTACACCATATATTTT. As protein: CASSQHSGYTIYF.

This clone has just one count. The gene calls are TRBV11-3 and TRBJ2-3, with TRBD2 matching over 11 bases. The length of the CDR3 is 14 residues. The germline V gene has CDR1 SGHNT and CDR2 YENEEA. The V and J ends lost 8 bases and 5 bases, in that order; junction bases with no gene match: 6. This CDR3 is CASRIAGGGDTQYF. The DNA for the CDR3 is TGTGCCAGCCGCATAGCGGGAGGGGGAGATACGCAGTATTTT.

CDR3 residues: CASSYGVGGPFPNTGELFF. CDR3 DNA: TGTGCCAGCAGTTATGGGGTGGGGGGACCCTTCCCGAACACCGGGGAGCTGTTTTTT. The J gene is TRBJ2-2, the V gene TRBV28; tentative D call: TRBD2 (6 bases). The CDR3 has 19 residues. Trimming left V 4 bases short and J 0 bases short, with 21 bases between. Per the germline V gene, CDR1 is MDHEN and CDR2 is SYDVKM.

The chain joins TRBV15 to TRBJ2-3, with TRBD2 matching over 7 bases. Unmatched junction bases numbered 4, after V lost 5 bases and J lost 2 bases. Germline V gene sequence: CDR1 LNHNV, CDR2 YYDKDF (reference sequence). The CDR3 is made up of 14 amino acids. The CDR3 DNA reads TGTGCCACCAGCCGGGACTACTCCACAGATACGCAGTATTTT. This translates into CATSRDYSTDTQYF. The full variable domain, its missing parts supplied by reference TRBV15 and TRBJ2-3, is DAMVIQNPRYQVTQFGKPVTLSCSQTLNHNVMYWYQQKSSQAPKLLFHYYDKDFNNEADTPDNFQSRRPNTSFCFLDIRSPGLGDTAMYLCATSRDYSTDTQYFGPGTRLTVL.

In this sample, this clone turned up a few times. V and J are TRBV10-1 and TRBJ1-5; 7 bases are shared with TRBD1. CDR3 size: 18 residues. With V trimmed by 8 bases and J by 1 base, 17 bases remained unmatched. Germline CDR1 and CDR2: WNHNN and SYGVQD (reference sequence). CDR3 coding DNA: TGCGCCAGCCGGTGCCGGGACAGACCGAAAACAAGCAATCAGCCCCAGCATTTT. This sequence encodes CASRCRDRPKTSNQPQHF.

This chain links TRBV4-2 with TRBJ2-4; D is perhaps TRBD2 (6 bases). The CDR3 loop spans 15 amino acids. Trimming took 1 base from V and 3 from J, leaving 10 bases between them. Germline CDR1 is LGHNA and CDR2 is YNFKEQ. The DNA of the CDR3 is TGTGCCAGCAGCCAAGCGGGAGAGGGCAAAAACATTCAGTACTTC. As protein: CASSQAGEGKNIQYF.

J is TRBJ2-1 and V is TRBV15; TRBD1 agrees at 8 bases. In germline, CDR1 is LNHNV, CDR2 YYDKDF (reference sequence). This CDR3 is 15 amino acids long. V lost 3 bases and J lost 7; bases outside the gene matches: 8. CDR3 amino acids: CATSSGQGVVNEQFF. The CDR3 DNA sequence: TGTGCCACCAGCAGTGGACAGGGAGTCGTAAATGAGCAGTTCTTC.

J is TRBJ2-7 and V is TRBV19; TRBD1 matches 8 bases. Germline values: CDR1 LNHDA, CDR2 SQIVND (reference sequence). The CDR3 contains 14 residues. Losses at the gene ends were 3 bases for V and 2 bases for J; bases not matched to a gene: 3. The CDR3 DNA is TGTGCCAGTAGTATGACAGGGGCCACCTACGAGCAGTACTTC. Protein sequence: CASSMTGATYEQYF.

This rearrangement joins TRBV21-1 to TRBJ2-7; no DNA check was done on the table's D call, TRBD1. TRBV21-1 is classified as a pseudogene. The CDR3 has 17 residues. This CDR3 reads CASSKKLGQALDREQYF. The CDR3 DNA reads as TGTGCCAGCAGCAAAAAATTGGGACAGGCCCTGGATCGCGAGCAGTACTTC.

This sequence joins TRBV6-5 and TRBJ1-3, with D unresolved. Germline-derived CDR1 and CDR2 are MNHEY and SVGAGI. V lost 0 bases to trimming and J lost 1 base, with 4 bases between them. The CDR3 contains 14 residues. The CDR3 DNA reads TGTGCCAGCAGTTACTCGACATCTGGAAACACCATATATTTT. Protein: CASSYSTSGNTIYF.

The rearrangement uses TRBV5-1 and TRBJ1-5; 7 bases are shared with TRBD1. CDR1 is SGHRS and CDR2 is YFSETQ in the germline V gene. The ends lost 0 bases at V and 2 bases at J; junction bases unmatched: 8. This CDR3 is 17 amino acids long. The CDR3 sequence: CASSLAPTGPGNQPQHF. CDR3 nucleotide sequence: TGCGCCAGCAGCTTGGCCCCGACAGGGCCGGGCAATCAGCCCCAGCATTTT.

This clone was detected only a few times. The CDR3 DNA sequence: TGTGCCTGGAGTGGGGGAGGAAGCAATCAGCCCCAGCATTTT. This gives the protein CAWSGGGSNQPQHF. The chain carries TRBV30 and TRBJ1-5, with D unresolved. Per germline, CDR1 GTSNPN and CDR2 SVGIG (reference sequence). With 1 base removed from V and 1 base from J, the gap between germline ends came to 8 bases. The length of the CDR3 is 14 residues.

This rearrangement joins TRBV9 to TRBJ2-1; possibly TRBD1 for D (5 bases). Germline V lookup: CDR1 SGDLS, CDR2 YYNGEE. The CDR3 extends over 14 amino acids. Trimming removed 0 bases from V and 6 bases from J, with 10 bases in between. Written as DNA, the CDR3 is TGTGCCAGCAGCGTAGAATCCAGGGTCAATGAGCAGTTCTTC. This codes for CASSVESRVNEQFF.

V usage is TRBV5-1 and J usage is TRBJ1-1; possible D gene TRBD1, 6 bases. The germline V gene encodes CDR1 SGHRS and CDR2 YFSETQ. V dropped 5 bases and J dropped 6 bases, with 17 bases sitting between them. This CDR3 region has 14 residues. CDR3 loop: CASSPSGGGPEAFF. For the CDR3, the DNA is TGCGCCAGCAGTCCTAGCGGGGGGGGCCCTGAAGCTTTCTTT.

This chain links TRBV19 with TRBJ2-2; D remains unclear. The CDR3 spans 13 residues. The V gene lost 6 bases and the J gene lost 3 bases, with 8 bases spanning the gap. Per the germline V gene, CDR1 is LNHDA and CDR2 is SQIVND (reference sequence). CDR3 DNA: TGTGCCAGTAGGTTCACGGACACCGGGGAGCTGTTTTTT. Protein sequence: CASRFTDTGELFF.

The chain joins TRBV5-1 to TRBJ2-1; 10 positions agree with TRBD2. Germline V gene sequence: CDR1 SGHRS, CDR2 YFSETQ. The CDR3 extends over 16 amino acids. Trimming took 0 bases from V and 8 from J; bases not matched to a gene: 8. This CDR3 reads CASSLGPLAGRDEQFF. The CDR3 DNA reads TGCGCCAGCAGCTTGGGACCACTAGCGGGACGCGATGAGCAGTTCTTC.

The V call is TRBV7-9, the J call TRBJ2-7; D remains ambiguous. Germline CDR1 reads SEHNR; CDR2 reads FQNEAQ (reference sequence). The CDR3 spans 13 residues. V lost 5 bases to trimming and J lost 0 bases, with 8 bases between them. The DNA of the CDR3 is TGTGCCAGCAGCCCCGGTCCCTCCTACGAGCAGTACTTC. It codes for CASSPGPSYEQYF.

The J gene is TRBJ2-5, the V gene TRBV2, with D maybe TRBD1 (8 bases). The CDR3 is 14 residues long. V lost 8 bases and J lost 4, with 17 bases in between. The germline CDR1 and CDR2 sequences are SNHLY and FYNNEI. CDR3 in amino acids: CASPGGRGAETQYF. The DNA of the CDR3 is TGTGCCAGCCCAGGGGGCCGGGGGGCAGAGACCCAGTACTTC.

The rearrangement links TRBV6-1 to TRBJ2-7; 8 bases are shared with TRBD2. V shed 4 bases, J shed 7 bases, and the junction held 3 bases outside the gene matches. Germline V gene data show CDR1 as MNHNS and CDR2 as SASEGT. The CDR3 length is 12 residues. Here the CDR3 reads CASSGLAREQYF. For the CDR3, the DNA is TGTGCCAGCAGTGGACTAGCGAGAGAGCAGTACTTC.

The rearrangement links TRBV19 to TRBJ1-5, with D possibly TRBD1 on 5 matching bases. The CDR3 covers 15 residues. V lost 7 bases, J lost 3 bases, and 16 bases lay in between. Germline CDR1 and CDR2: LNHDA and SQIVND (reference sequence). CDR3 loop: CASTVSGAPNQPQHF. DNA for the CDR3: TGTGCCAGTACGGTGTCTGGGGCTCCCAATCAGCCCCAGCATTTT.

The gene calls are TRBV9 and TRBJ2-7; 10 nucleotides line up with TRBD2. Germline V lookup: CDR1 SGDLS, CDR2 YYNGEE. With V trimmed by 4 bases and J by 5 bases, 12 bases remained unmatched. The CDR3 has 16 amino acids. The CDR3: CASSQTSGRAVHEQYF. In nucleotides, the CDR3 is TGTGCCAGCAGCCAGACCAGCGGGAGGGCCGTCCACGAGCAGTACTTC.